This entry lists 18 T cell receptor beta chains sequenced from one sample in a study of monozygotic twins with inflammatory bowel disease. Reprocessing the 5' RACE reads, TCRdb reports a single entry for every CDR3 protein and omits DNA. Recorded for this sample: roughly 200,000 distinct CDR3 sequences. Sequenced material: blood. These receptors came from a human donor with ulcerative colitis or Crohn's disease, or a healthy co-twin of an affected twin (not recorded which).

V usage is TRBV12-3 or TRBV12-4 and J usage is TRBJ1-1; the TRBD1 assignment by TCRdb is unverifiable without DNA. The CDR3 covers 15 residues. CDR3 protein: CASSFPGRENTEAFF.

The chain joins TRBV12-3 or TRBV12-4 to TRBJ2-1; the D gene TCRdb calls, TRBD1, cannot be checked with no DNA. This CDR3 comprises 14 residues. The CDR3 is CASSLRGGFNEQFF.

The chain is built from TRBV10-3 and TRBJ1-2; TCRdb reports TRBD1, a call that lacks DNA to check it against. Germline V CDR1 and CDR2: ENHRY, SYGVKD. The CDR3 runs to 13 residues. The CDR3 is CATTLKGDYGYTF.

This chain links TRBV5-1 with TRBJ1-2. In germline, CDR1 is SGHRS, CDR2 YFSETQ. The CDR3 loop spans 12 amino acids. The CDR3 reads CASTRDYYGYTF.

The chain is built from TRBV12-3 or TRBV12-4 and TRBJ1-1; the TRBD1 assignment by TCRdb is unverifiable without DNA. The CDR3 covers 14 residues. The CDR3 here is CASSLRGPNTEAFF.

The gene calls are TRBV12-3 or TRBV12-4 and TRBJ1-2; TCRdb's D gene call, TRBD1, goes unchecked for lack of DNA. This CDR3 region has 15 residues. The CDR3 loop is CASSHRDRGPYGYTF.

The genes are TRBV5-1 and TRBJ1-1; without DNA, the TCRdb call of TRBD1 cannot be checked. Germline assignment: CDR1 SGHRS and CDR2 YFSETQ. The CDR3 is made up of 13 amino acids. CDR3 residues: CASSFGGITEAFF.

The chain carries TRBV5-1 and TRBJ1-6; the TRBD1 assignment by TCRdb is unverifiable without DNA. Germline loops: CDR1 SGHRS, CDR2 YFSETQ. The CDR3 spans 15 residues. CDR3 sequence: CASSFQQGANSPLHF.

The rearrangement uses TRBV18 and TRBJ2-3; TCRdb picks TRBD2, but there is no DNA to check that call. There are 15 residues in the CDR3. Germline CDR1 KGHSH, CDR2 LQKENI. The chain's CDR3 is CASSPLAVLGDTQYF.

J is TRBJ2-1 and V is TRBV3-1; TCRdb reports TRBD2, a call that lacks DNA to check it against. This CDR3 has 13 residues. Germline CDR1 LGHDT, CDR2 YNNKEL (reference sequence). CDR3 residues: CASSHGRTTRPFF.

J is TRBJ2-5 and V is TRBV7-9; checking the TCRdb D call of TRBD1 is not possible without DNA. CDR1 is SEHNR and CDR2 is FQNEAQ in the germline V gene (reference sequence). This CDR3 contains 15 residues. The CDR3 protein is CASSLTGGVQETQYF.

This chain connects TRBV6-5 to TRBJ1-4. The CDR3 sequence is 17 residues long. Per germline, CDR1 MNHEY and CDR2 SVGAGI. The CDR3 region is CASSYRLTGATNEKLFF.

This chain joins TRBV5-1 and TRBJ2-3. The V gene's germline CDR1 is SGHRS and CDR2 YFSETQ. CDR3 size: 13 residues. The CDR3 sequence: CASSSPYTDTQYF.

The chain links TRBV3-1 to TRBJ1-6. CDR3 size: 15 residues. The germline CDR1 and CDR2 sequences are LGHDT and YNNKEL (reference sequence). This CDR3 reads CASSHSDRAGSPLHF. Based on the CDR3 plus reference TRBV3-1 and TRBJ1-6, the full variable domain is DTAVSQTPKYLVTQMGNDKSIKCEQNLGHDTMYWYKQDSKKFLKIMFSYNNKELIINETVPNRFSPKSPDKAHLNLHINSLELGDSAVYFCASSHSDRAGSPLHFGNGTRLTVT.

The J gene is TRBJ2-5, the V gene TRBV7-2; TCRdb's assignment of TRBD2 cannot be checked, as there is no DNA. CDR1 is SGHTA and CDR2 is FQGNSA in the germline V gene. The CDR3 spans 13 residues. The CDR3 loop is CASSPEGGETQYF.

This rearrangement joins TRBV15 to TRBJ2-1; the TCRdb call, TRBD1, lacks DNA for checking. CDR1 and CDR2 (germline): LNHNV, YYDKDF (reference sequence). This CDR3 has 16 amino acids. The CDR3 region is CATSPPGHKAYNEQFF.

The chain uses TRBV12-3 or TRBV12-4 and TRBJ2-3; TCRdb calls TRBD2, which cannot be checked without DNA. The CDR3 loop spans 16 amino acids. This CDR3 is CASSPTSSGGTDTQYF.

The rearrangement joins TRBV7-2 to TRBJ1-3; TCRdb returns TRBD1, unconfirmable since there is no DNA. The CDR3 length is 16 residues. CDR1 is SGHTA and CDR2 is FQGNSA in the germline V gene. CDR3: CASSPPGAGKGNTIYF.